Sequencing of this TCR beta chain was carried out in a study of technical replicates of blood from a handful of donors. CDR3 length equals 15 residues. V gave up 2 bases and J gave up 1 base; unmatched junction bases: 5. Per germline, CDR1 LNHNV and CDR2 YYDKDF (reference sequence). The table came from immunoSEQ multiplex PCR; TCRdb's copy has only in-frame clones and leaves some out. The sample holds approximately 82,000 clones, 75% to 95% seen once. Sequencing used T cells isolated from PBMCs. This chain links TRBV15 with TRBJ2-7, with 7 bases that match TRBD1. The clonotype was recovered from a human donor in good health. DNA of the CDR3: TGTGCCACCAGCAGATCCGGGACAGCTTCCTACGAGCAGTACTTC. Amino acid sequence: CATSRSGTASYEQYF.